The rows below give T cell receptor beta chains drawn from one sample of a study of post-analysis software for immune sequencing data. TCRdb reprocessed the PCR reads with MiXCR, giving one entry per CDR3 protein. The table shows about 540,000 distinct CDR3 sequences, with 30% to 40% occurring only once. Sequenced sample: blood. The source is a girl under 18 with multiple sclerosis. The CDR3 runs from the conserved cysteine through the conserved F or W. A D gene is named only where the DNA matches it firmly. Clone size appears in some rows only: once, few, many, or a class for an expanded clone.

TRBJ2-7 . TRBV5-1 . TGCGCCAGCAGCTTGGCGCCTCCGGGGCTGGGCGAGCAGTACTTC CASSLAPPGLGEQYF
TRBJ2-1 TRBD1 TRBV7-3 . TGTGCCAGCAGCTCCCGTCAGACAGGGACCCCGTTCTTC CASSSRQTGTPFF
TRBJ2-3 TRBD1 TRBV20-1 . TGCAGTGCTAGAGCCGGGACAGGGGCAGATACGCAGTATTTT CSARAGTGADTQYF
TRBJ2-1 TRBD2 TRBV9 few TGTGCCAGCAGCGTAGTCGGTGGGTGGGGGGGATACAATGAGCAGTTCTTC CASSVVGGWGGYNEQFF
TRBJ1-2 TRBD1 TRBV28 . TGTGCCATCCTCACCGGGACAGACGGCTACACCTTC CAILTGTDGYTF
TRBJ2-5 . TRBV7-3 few TGTGCCAGCAGCTTAGGAGGGGCTGTAGAAGAGACCCAGTACTTC CASSLGGAVEETQYF
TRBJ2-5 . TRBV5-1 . TGCGCCAGCAGCTTGGCTGTTGGCGGGGGCTCACAAGAGACCCAGTACTTC CASSLAVGGGSQETQYF
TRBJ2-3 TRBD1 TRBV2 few TGTGCCAGCAGAGCGGACAGGGGGCGAACAGATACGCAGTATTTT CASRADRGRTDTQYF
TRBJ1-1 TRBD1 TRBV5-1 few TGCGCCAGCAGCTTGGCAGTCCTTGACAGGGGAGCCAACACTGAAGCTTTCTTT CASSLAVLDRGANTEAFF
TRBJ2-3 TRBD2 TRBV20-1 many TGCAGTGCCCAAGTAGGGCTAGCGGTGACAGATACGCAGTATTTT CSAQVGLAVTDTQYF
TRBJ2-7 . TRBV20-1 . TGCAGTGCTAGAGATCCACCCCTCCTCGGGGAGCAGTACTTC CSARDPPLLGEQYF
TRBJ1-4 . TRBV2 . TGTGCCAGCAGTGAAGGGGGCCTGGATATATGGAGTGAAAAACTGTTTTTT CASSEGGLDIWSEKLFF
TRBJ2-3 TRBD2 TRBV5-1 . TGCGCCAGCAGCTTGAGCGGGGGGGTTTCAGATACGCAGTATTTT CASSLSGGVSDTQYF
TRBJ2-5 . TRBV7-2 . TGTGCCAGCAGCTTAGATCAAGGGGGAAAAGAGACCCAGTACTTC CASSLDQGGKETQYF
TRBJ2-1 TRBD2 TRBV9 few TGTGCCAGCAGCGTAGAAACTAGCGGGGCTTACAATGAGCAGTTCTTC CASSVETSGAYNEQFF
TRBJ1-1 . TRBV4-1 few TGCGCCAGCAGCCAAGGAACTGGGTATAACACTGAAGCTTTCTTT CASSQGTGYNTEAFF
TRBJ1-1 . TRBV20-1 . TGCAGTGCTAGGGACCTTCTACAGGGTTTAGGGGGGGAAGCTTTCTTT CSARDLLQGLGGEAFF
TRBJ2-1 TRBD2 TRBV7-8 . TGTGCCAGCAGCGTACTAGCGGGGGGGCGCAATGAGCAGTTCTTC CASSVLAGGRNEQFF
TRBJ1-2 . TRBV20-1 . TGCAGTGCTACGGAAGGGCCCCCAGCTAACTATGGCTACACCTTC CSATEGPPANYGYTF
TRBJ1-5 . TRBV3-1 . TGTGCCAGCAGCCAAGAAGGAGGTTCTCTCCAGCATTTT CASSQEGGSLQHF
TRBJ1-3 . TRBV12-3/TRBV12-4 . TGTGCCAGCAGTTTAGAGGTGGCCGGGGGAGGCACCATATATTTT CASSLEVAGGGTIYF
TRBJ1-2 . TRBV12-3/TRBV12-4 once TGTGCCAGCAGTTTGAGCCTCGGGGGCCTGGATGGCTACACCTTC CASSLSLGGLDGYTF
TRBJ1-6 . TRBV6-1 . TGTGCCAGCAGGGGGGGGAGCTCCTATAATTCACCCCTCCACTTT CASRGGSSYNSPLHF
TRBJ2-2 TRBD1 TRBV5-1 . TGCGCCAGCAGCTCAGACAGGGGGCCTGGGGAGCTGTTTTTT CASSSDRGPGELFF
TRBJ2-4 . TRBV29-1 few TGCAGCGTTGAGGTTACTAGCCGGAACATTCAGTACTTC CSVEVTSRNIQYF
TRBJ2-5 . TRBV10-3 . TGTGCCATCAGTGATATACAAGAGACCCAGTACTTC CAISDIQETQYF
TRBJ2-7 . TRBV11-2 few TGTGCCAGCAGCGTCTCCACAACAGGGCGATACGAGCAGTACTTC CASSVSTTGRYEQYF
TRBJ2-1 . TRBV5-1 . TGCGCCAGCAGCTCGACGACCAGCAATGAGCAGTTCTTC CASSSTTSNEQFF
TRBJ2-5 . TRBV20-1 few TGCAGTGCTAGAGATTATGATAGGATGGCAGGGACCCAGTACTTC CSARDYDRMAGTQYF
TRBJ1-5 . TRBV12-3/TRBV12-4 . TGTGCCAGCAGTTTTCGAGAAAATAGCAATCAGCCCCAGCATTTT CASSFRENSNQPQHF
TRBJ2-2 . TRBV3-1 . TGTGCCAGCAGTCCCACCGGGACAACGAACACCGGGGAGCTGTTTTTT CASSPTGTTNTGELFF
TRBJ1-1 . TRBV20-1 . TGCAGTGCTAGAGCCGACAGGCCAATGAACACTGAAGCTTTCTTT CSARADRPMNTEAFF
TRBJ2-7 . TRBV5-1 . TGCGCCAGCAGGAGGGGGGTTGGCTCCTACGAGCAGTACTTC CASRRGVGSYEQYF
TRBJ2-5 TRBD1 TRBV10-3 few TGTGCCATCAGCTCCGGGACAGGGGGAGTGAAAGAGACCCAGTACTTC CAISSGTGGVKETQYF
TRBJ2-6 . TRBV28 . TGTGCCAGCATTACGACCGAGTCGGCGAACAACGTCCTGACTTTC CASITTESANNVLTF
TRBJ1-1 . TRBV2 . TGTGCCAGCAGTGTTTCTATGAACACTGAAGCTTTCTTT CASSVSMNTEAFF
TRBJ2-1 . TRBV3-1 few TGTGCCAGCAGCCAAGGAAGTACTGGGGTCTACAATGAGCAGTTCTTC CASSQGSTGVYNEQFF
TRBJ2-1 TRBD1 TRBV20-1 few TGCAGTGCTACCGGGACAGGGGCCTTCAATGAGCAGTTCTTC CSATGTGAFNEQFF
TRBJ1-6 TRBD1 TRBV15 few TGTGCCACCAGCAGGAGAACCGGGACAGGGACTTCACCCCTCCACTTT CATSRRTGTGTSPLHF
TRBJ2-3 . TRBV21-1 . TGTGCCAGCAGCAAAGGTGACAGGGAAATCACAGATACGCAGTATTTT CASSKGDREITDTQYF
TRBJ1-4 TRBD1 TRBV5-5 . TGTGCCAGCAGAGGGGACAGTAATGAAAAACTGTTTTTT CASRGDSNEKLFF
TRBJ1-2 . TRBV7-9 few TGTGCCAGCAGCTTGTTTCTGTCCCAAGACGCGGGGGGCTACACCTTC CASSLFLSQDAGGYTF
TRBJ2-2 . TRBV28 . TGTGCCAGCAATTCGGGGGGCGTCGGGGAGCTGTTTTTT CASNSGGVGELFF
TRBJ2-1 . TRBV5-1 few TGCGCCAGCTATCTCGGGTGGGGATCAGAGAATGAGCAGTTCTTC CASYLGWGSENEQFF
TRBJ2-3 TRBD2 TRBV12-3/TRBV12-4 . TGTGCCAGCAGTTTACAACGACTAGCGGGCACAGATACGCAGTATTTT CASSLQRLAGTDTQYF
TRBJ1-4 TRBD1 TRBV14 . TGTGCCAGCAGCGAATTCAGGGGGTTTGGAGAAAAACTGTTTTTT CASSEFRGFGEKLFF